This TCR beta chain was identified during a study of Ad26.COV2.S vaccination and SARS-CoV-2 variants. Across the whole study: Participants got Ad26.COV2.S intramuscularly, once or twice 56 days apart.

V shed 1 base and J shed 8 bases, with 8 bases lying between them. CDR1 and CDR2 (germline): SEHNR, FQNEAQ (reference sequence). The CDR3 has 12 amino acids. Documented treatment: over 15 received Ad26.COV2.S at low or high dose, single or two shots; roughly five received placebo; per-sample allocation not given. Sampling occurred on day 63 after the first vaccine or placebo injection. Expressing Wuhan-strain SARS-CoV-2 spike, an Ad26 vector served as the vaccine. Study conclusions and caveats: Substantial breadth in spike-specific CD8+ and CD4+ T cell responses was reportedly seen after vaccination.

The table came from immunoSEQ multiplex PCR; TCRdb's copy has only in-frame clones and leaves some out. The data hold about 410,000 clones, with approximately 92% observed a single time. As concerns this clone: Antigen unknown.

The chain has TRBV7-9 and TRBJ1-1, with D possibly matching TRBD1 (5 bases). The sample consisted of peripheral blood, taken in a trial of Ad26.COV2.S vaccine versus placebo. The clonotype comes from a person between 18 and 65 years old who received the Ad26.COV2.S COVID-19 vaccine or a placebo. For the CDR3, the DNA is TGTGCCAGCAGCTTAGTGGGACCCGAAGCTTTCTTT. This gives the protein CASSLVGPEAFF.